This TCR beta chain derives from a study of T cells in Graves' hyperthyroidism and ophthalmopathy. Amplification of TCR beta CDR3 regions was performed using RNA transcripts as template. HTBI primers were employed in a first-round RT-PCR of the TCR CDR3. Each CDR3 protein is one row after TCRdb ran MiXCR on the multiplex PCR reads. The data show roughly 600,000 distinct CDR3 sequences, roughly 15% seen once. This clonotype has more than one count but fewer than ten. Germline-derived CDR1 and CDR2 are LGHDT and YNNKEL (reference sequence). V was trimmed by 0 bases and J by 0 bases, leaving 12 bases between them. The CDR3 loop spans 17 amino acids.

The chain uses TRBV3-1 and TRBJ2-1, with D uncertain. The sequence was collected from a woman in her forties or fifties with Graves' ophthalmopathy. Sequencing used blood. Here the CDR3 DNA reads TGTGCCAGCAGCCAAGATCAGCAGACCTACTCCTACAATGAGCAGTTCTTC. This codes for CASSQDQQTYSYNEQFF.